The following is a T cell receptor beta chain sequence with its context. Its antigen is still unknown. Isolated RNA was reverse transcribed in full, so expressed TCRB transcripts were sequenced. TCRdb keeps only in-frame clones here, not all; method: immunoSEQ multiplex PCR. The table includes around 150,000 clones, about 63% detected once. V was pared by 5 bases and J by 1 base, with 8 bases between. CDR1 and CDR2 (germline): GTSNPN, SVGIG (reference sequence). CDR3 length: 12 amino acids. This sample stems from a study of beta chain features in type 1 diabetes. Study-level information: Sorted cells, 107,917,701 in number, were examined across all samples. Broader study findings: TCRB CDR3 length was moderately but significantly reduced in all four CD4+ subsets of Type 1 diabetes patients. Patients with type 1 diabetes carried fewer insertions and had more deletions at their VDJ junctions.

J is TRBJ1-1 and V is TRBV30, with D perhaps matching TRBD1 (6 bases). The sample comprised naive CD4+ T cells from blood. The origin of this receptor is a young man with type 1 diabetes. CDR3 in amino acids: CAWGQSNTEAFF. The CDR3 region has the DNA TGTGCCTGGGGACAGTCGAACACTGAAGCTTTCTTT.